This TCR beta chain is drawn from a study of T cell responses to AZD1222 COVID-19 vaccine (dated by TCRdb to 2020 to 2023). Concerning the study at large: TCR sequencing covered roughly 230 trial participants: 207 given two doses of AZD1222 and 26 given two doses of MenACWY control vaccine. Trial participants were enrolled into age subgroups of 18-55, 56-69 and 70-plus years, which contained about 150, 28 and 57 TCR-sequenced participants, respectively. Study-wide conclusions, independent of this receptor: The whole spike protein was spanned by vaccine-associated CD4 TCRs, and dominant responses were seen in regions 160-218 and 743-854. The 56-69-year group was small, and its depth increase did not reach significance, likely because of low power. Conclusions about previously exposed vaccinees were limited because only six AZD1222 recipients were SARS-CoV-2 seropositive at baseline. Because no day 14 peak-response samples were available, the repertoires could be characterized only after the peak T cell response. After two AZD1222 doses, both the breadth and the depth of spike-specific TCRs were significantly higher than at day 0 and than in MenACWY recipients. Most participants were white British and females outnumbered males, and the authors suggested that clonal diversity may have been underestimated. Reportedly, almost half of the unique spike-specific TCRs recognized epitopes lying outside the regions that are mutated in the B.1.351 and B.1.1.7 variants.

The CDR3 regions of human TCRbeta chains were analyzed by immunosequencing. From the authors' description of their analysis: Repertoire TCRs were checked for matches against a reference library of SARS-CoV-2-specific TCRs that had been generated using the MIRA antigen-specificity platform. Breadth was defined as the fraction of unique TCRs that were SARS-CoV-2-associated, and depth was defined as the fraction of total T cells that were SARS-CoV-2-associated. Using the MIRA data, each spike-specific TCR was assigned both to the spike region to which the TCR was reactive and to a CD4 or CD8 class. Log10-transformed breadth and depth values were compared by one-way ANOVA with Sidak's multiple comparisons tests. What TCRdb holds here is the immuneACCESS table cut down to in-frame rearrangements. Part of the clones is not present; checked against another copy, under half of the missing clones reflect an unresolved V gene, and the others are unexplained. The V and J calls and clone size come from that table; D and trimming were worked out from the DNA. Present in this sample are roughly 190,000 clones, roughly 90% of which were seen just once. Around 3.7% of the sample belongs to the ten largest clones.

The meaning of the sample's time point label: about 28 days (+/-7) after the second vaccine dose. AZD1222 recipients given second doses at about 4 weeks or at about 12 weeks were pooled, since spike-specific TCR depth and breadth were not found to differ between the two schedules. Samples from vaccinated people were obtained from the UK trials COV001 and COV002, which included a single-blind randomized controlled phase 2/3 trial of AZD1222 (ChAdOx1 nCoV-19) in healthy adults. Trial participant PBMC samples were collected at day 0 and day 28 after the second dose for TCRbeta chain sequencing. About this clone: Its antigen is unknown. No base qualities exist here, and no much larger clone lies one base off it.

Ends trimmed: V by 0 bases, J by 3 bases; bases unmatched to a gene: 8. The cysteine opens and the phenylalanine closes a CDR3 of 19 amino acids. Only the CDR3 portion is preserved as DNA: 57 bases, with reading frame beginning at the first base. The germline V gene yields KGHDR for CDR1 and SFDVKD for CDR2. This TCR came from an adult who received the AZD1222 COVID-19 vaccine. Sequenced material: peripheral blood, taken 28 days after the second AZD1222 dose. Recombination connected TRBV24-1 to TRBJ2-1; TRBD2 lines up with 12 middle nucleotides. In nucleotides, the sequence is TGTGCCACCAGTGATTTGGCTAGCGGGAGGGCCGGAGGCTACAATGAGCAGTTCTTC. Its protein product is CATSDLASGRAGGYNEQFF.